A selection of T cell receptor beta chains follows, all from one sample in a study of vaccination effects on CD4 cells after COVID-19. Profiling relied on immunoSEQ multiplex PCR, and the TCRdb table lists in-frame clones only, not all of them. The data show some 70,000 clones, approximately 82% seen once. Which antigens these TCRs recognize remains unknown. Sequenced material: CD4+ T cells from PBMCs cultured with HCoV-229E spike peptides, taken after COVID-19 vaccination. The receptors come from a human donor who received a COVID-19 vaccine. The CDR3 runs from the conserved cysteine through the conserved F or W. A D gene is named only where the DNA matches it firmly. The size field is filled for only some rows; it gives once, few, many or a size class.

clone_size	v_call	j_call	d_call	cdr3_aa	cdr3_nt
once	TRBV2	TRBJ2-5	-	CASTENQETQYF	TGTGCCAGCACGGAAAACCAAGAGACCCAGTACTTC
few	TRBV4-2	TRBJ1-5	-	CASSQDYGQSNQPQHF	TGTGCCAGCAGTCAAGACTATGGACAGAGCAATCAGCCCCAGCATTTT
-	TRBV19	TRBJ1-6	-	CASNSGEPFYNSPLHF	TGTGCCAGTAATTCAGGGGAGCCGTTTTATAATTCACCCCTCCACTTT
-	TRBV5-4	TRBJ2-3	-	CASSFNREDTQYF	TGTGCCAGCAGCTTCAACAGGGAAGATACGCAGTATTTT
few	TRBV12-5	TRBJ2-3	-	CASVDSSGTDTQYF	TGTGCTAGTGTCGACTCGTCTGGCACAGATACGCAGTATTTT
-	TRBV6-5	TRBJ1-1	-	CASRGQSGGNTEAFF	TGTGCCAGCAGGGGACAAAGCGGAGGGAACACTGAAGCTTTCTTT
-	TRBV5-1	TRBJ2-5	TRBD1	CASSWTGYIGETQYF	TGCGCCAGCAGCTGGACAGGGTATATAGGAGAGACCCAGTACTTC
-	TRBV19	TRBJ1-1	-	CASSLKTGSTEAFF	TGTGCCAGTAGTTTGAAAACGGGGAGCACTGAAGCTTTCTTT
once	TRBV7-8	TRBJ2-2	TRBD1	CASSSSLGTGGGGELFF	TGTGCCAGCAGCTCCAGCCTGGGGACAGGGGGAGGCGGGGAGCTGTTTTTT
once	TRBV5-5	TRBJ1-6	-	CASSLTTLNTGQEFGSPLHF	TGTGCCAGCAGCTTGACGACCTTAAACACAGGGCAGGAGTTTGGTTCACCCCTCCACTTT
-	TRBV5-6	TRBJ1-2	-	CASSLTGDYGYTF	TGTGCCAGCAGCTTGACAGGTGACTATGGCTACACCTTC
few	TRBV2	TRBJ2-1	-	CAGDIYNEQFF	TGTGCCGGAGACATCTATAATGAGCAGTTCTTC
-	TRBV2	TRBJ1-2	TRBD1	CASDGQGANYGYTF	TGTGCCAGTGACGGGCAGGGGGCGAACTATGGCTACACCTTC
once	TRBV4-3	TRBJ2-4	-	CASSQARSNSMVQYF	TGCGCCAGCAGCCAAGCCAGGAGCAATAGTATGGTTCAGTACTTC
-	TRBV5-1	TRBJ2-5	-	CASRRVAGIQETQYF	TGCGCCAGCAGACGTGTTGCGGGGATCCAAGAGACCCAGTACTTC
-	TRBV28	TRBJ2-2	-	CASRGEQYTGELFF	TGTGCCAGCAGAGGCGAACAGTACACCGGGGAGCTGTTTTTT